The present T cell receptor (beta chain) was sequenced within a study of radiotherapy plus CTLA-4 blockade in lung cancer. TCRdb's copy holds only in-frame clones and misses some; the assay was immunoSEQ multiplex PCR. The sample records 12,000 to 15,000 clones, 72% being singletons. Chemo-refractory metastatic non-small-cell lung cancer patients were treated with focal radiation plus CTLA-4 blockade with ipilimumab. As to this clone: What it binds is not known. This sample also contains other DNA sequences that code for the same CDR3.

Study observations and caveats: Response was reportedly best predicted by early blood T cell clone dynamics, with interferon-beta. In blood, after radiotherapy plus ipilimumab, tumor-derived TCR clones expanded.

Trimming pared 3 bases from V and 2 bases from J, leaving 8 bases between. The germline CDR1 and CDR2 sequences are SGDLS and YYNGEE. This CDR3 region has 13 residues. The chain has TRBV9 and TRBJ1-1; a weak D match, TRBD1 (5 bases). The receptor's source is a human donor with non-small cell lung cancer whose response to radiotherapy plus ipilimumab could not be evaluated. Sequenced here: peripheral blood, sampled from a patient treated with radiotherapy plus ipilimumab. CDR3 in amino acids: CASSATANTEAFF. The CDR3 region has the DNA TGTGCCAGCAGCGCGACAGCAAACACTGAAGCTTTCTTT.